This TCR beta chain was sequenced during a study of blood T cell repertoires in COVID-19. As for the study in general: T cells, B-cell-depleted T cells, or PBMCs supplied cDNA or gDNA.

J gave up 1 base and V 6 bases, and 8 bases lay outside the gene matches. This CDR3 spans 15 amino acids. CDR1 and CDR2 from the germline V gene are SGHTA and FQGNSA. Only in-frame clones appear in the TCRdb table, and some are missing; sequencing was by immunoSEQ multiplex PCR. The sample holds more than 95,000 clones; around 86% are singletons and the top ten take approximately 15%. This clone has just one count. This TCR was recovered from a man aged 45-65 years with acute or convalescent COVID-19. Sample: peripheral blood. The gene calls are TRBV7-2 and TRBJ1-1; the match to TRBD1 covers 7 bases. CDR3 coding DNA: TGTGCCAGCAGATACCCGACAGGGCAGAACACTGAAGCTTTCTTT. Its protein is CASRYPTGQNTEAFF.